One and the same sample provided the 15 T cell receptor beta chains below, sequenced in a study of molecular identifiers for immune sequencing clone quantification. MiXCR, run by TCRdb on the PCR reads, gives a single entry per CDR3 protein. The sample has just over 95,000 distinct CDR3 sequences, roughly 26% seen once. Material: naive CD8+ T cells from blood, with Jurkat cell RNA spiked in. Sample subset: FACS-sorted CD8+CD4-CCR7+CD45RA+ naive T cells. Receptor source: a human donor in good health. Some libraries in this study had Jurkat cell RNA spiked in.

In its sample, this clonotype was seen many times. The CDR3 DNA reads TGTGCCAGCAGTTACACGGACTGGAAACAACAGCCCTACGAGCAGTACTTC. This codes for CASSYTDWKQQPYEQYF. The V gene is TRBV6-5, the J gene TRBJ2-7; D possibly corresponds to TRBD2 (5 bases). The V gene lost 2 bases and the J gene lost 2 bases, with 19 bases spanning the gap. The CDR3 sequence is 17 residues long. Germline assignment: CDR1 MNHEY and CDR2 SVGAGI.

This clonotype appeared many times. The chain employs TRBV4-3 and TRBJ1-6; D unclear. V lost 0 bases, J lost 7 bases, and 10 bases lay in between. The CDR3 loop spans 15 amino acids. Per germline, CDR1 LGHNA and CDR2 YSLEER. This chain's CDR3 is CASSQEGSGNSPLHF. In DNA form, the CDR3 reads TGCGCCAGCAGCCAAGAAGGCAGTGGCAATTCACCCCTCCACTTT.

Notes on this clonotype: One end of the junction fails to match germline, which may point to a read error. The V call is TRBV4-3, the J call TRBJ2-7; D is undetermined. The CDR3 runs 15 residues. Germline loops: CDR1 LGHNA, CDR2 YSLEER. In DNA, the CDR3 is TGCGCCAGCAGCCAAGATAGTACGGCCCCCTACGCGCAGTACTTC. It translates to CASSQDSTAPYAQYF.

Comments on this clonotype: This may stem from a read error, because a much larger clone lies one nucleotide away. The J gene is TRBJ1-1, the V gene TRBV19; D is perhaps TRBD1 (5 bases). V was shortened by 7 bases and J by 2 bases, with 14 bases between the two germline ends. Germline CDR1 is LNHDA and CDR2 is SQIVND (reference sequence). The length of the CDR3 is 14 residues. CDR3 sequence (DNA): TGTGCCAGTACCCCCACGGGGCCCAACACTGAAGCTTTCTTT. Amino acids: CASTPTGPNTEAFF. The full variable domain, rest sourced from reference TRBV19 and TRBJ1-1, is DGGITQSPKYLFRKEGQNVTLSCEQNLNHDAMYWYRQDPGQGLRLIYYSQIVNDFQKGDIAEGYSVSREKKESFPLTVTSAQKNPTAFYLCASTPTGPNTEAFFGQGTRLTVV.

The J gene is TRBJ1-1, the V gene TRBV5-3; D not resolved. Being an ORF, TRBV5-3 has a function that is uncertain. This CDR3 contains 12 residues. V was clipped by 10 bases and J by 2 bases, with 12 bases between them. The CDR3 reads CAGSLVNTEAFF. CDR3 DNA sequence: TGTGCCGGCAGCTTGGTCAACACTGAAGCTTTCTTT.

This clonotype has ten or more counts. The genes are TRBV20-1 and TRBJ1-5; 12 bases are a match to TRBD1. Germline V lookup: CDR1 DFQATT, CDR2 SNEGSKA (reference sequence). CDR3 length: 18 amino acids. V was clipped by 3 bases and J by 7 bases; unmatched bases: 16. CDR3: CSASVFRGTGGREQPQHF. The CDR3, as DNA: TGCAGTGCTAGCGTTTTTCGGGGGACAGGGGGCAGGGAACAGCCCCAGCATTTT.

At least ten counts were recorded for this clonotype. V gene TRBV5-5 combines with J gene TRBJ1-5; D not resolved. In germline, CDR1 is SGHKS, CDR2 YYEKEE (reference sequence). Trimming took off 3 bases at V and 0 bases at J, with 10 bases between the two ends. The CDR3 is 15 amino acids. CDR3 DNA sequence: TGTGCCAGCAGCTCGACGGATTATAGCAATCAGCCCCAGCATTTT. This sequence encodes CASSSTDYSNQPQHF.

This clonotype occurred many times. This chain connects TRBV3-1 to TRBJ2-7; no clear D. CDR3 length: 12 amino acids. The V end was cut by 1 base, the J end by 1 base, with 2 bases between. Germline loops: CDR1 LGHDT, CDR2 YNNKEL (reference sequence). The CDR3 DNA sequence: TGTGCCAGCAGCCAAGTGTCCTACGAGCAGTACTTC. This codes for CASSQVSYEQYF.

This clonotype appeared many times. V usage is TRBV7-9 and J usage is TRBJ2-7; 9 bases line up with TRBD1. Germline-derived CDR1 and CDR2 are SEHNR and FQNEAQ (reference sequence). This CDR3 has 15 amino acids. V dropped 5 bases and J dropped 1; count of bases not matched to a gene: 6. CDR3 loop: CASSPPGTGSYEQYF. CDR3 DNA sequence: TGTGCCAGCAGCCCCCCCGGGACAGGGTCCTACGAGCAGTACTTC.

This clonotype was picked up many times. The genes are TRBV5-4 and TRBJ2-3; maybe TRBD2 (7 bases). CDR3 length equals 12 residues. Germline V gene lookup returns CDR1 SGHNT and CDR2 YYREEE (reference sequence). Trimming cost V 4 bases and J 9 bases, with 12 bases left between them. The CDR3 region has the DNA TGTGCCAGCAGCATGGGGGGGGGCACGCAGTATTTT. Residues: CASSMGGGTQYF.

There are many counts of this clonotype. This sequence joins TRBV7-9 and TRBJ1-4, with 7 bases fitting TRBD1. Trimming took 5 bases from V and 8 from J; bases not matched to a gene: 14. Germline values: CDR1 SEHNR, CDR2 FQNEAQ (reference sequence). CDR3 length: 16 amino acids. Written as DNA, the CDR3 is TGTGCCAGCAGCCCACCCACAGGGGTAGGAAAAGAAAAACTGTTTTTT. It codes for CASSPPTGVGKEKLFF.

The V call is TRBV19, the J call TRBJ2-1, with 8 nucleotides matching TRBD2. Germline values: CDR1 LNHDA, CDR2 SQIVND (reference sequence). The V and J ends lost 8 bases and 8 bases, in that order; junction bases with no gene match: 14. The CDR3 runs 15 residues. The CDR3 DNA is TGTGCCAGTCGCCTAGGAATCGGACTAGCCCATGAGCAGTTCTTC. It codes for CASRLGIGLAHEQFF.

The table lists this clonotype with many counts. The chain couples TRBV29-1 to TRBJ2-7; D perhaps matches TRBD2 (6 bases). There are 13 residues in the CDR3. Trimming left V 5 bases short and J 1 base short, with 12 bases between. Germline values: CDR1 SQVTM, CDR2 ANQGSEA. Here the CDR3 reads CSVRMGGSYEQYF. The CDR3 nucleotides read TGCAGCGTTCGGATGGGGGGTTCCTACGAGCAGTACTTC.

As for this clonotype: A much larger clone differs from this one at a single base, so this may be a read error. This rearrangement joins TRBV27 to TRBJ1-4, with D possibly matching TRBD1 (6 bases). Germline loops: CDR1 MNHEY, CDR2 SMNVEV (reference sequence). The CDR3 has 14 amino acids. The CDR3 nucleotides are TGTGCCGGCAGGAATTTAGGACAGAAAGAAAAACTGTTTTTT. Translation: CAGRNLGQKEKLFF.

This clonotype occurred many times. The chain couples TRBV12-3 or TRBV12-4 to TRBJ2-5; D is tentatively TRBD1 or TRBD2 (5 bases each). Between the trimmed V and J ends, which lost 11 bases and 4 bases, there was a span of 26 bases. The CDR3 length is 16 residues. CDR3 amino acids: CAPFGDRGRVGETQYF. DNA for the CDR3: TGTGCCCCCTTCGGGGACCGAGGCAGGGTCGGAGAGACCCAGTACTTC.